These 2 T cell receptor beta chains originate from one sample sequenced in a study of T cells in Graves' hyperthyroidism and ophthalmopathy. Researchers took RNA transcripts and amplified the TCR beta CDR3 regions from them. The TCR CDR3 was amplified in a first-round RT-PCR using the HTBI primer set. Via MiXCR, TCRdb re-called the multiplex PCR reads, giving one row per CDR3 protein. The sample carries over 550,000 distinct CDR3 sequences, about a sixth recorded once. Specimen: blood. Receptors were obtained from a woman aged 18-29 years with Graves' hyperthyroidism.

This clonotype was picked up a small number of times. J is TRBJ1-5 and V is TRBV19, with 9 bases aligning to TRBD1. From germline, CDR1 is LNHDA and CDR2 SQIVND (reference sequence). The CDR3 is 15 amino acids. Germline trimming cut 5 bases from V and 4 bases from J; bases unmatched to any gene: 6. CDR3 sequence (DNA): TGTGCCAGTAGTGTTCGACAGGGGGGTAATCAGCCCCAGCATTTT. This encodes CASSVRQGGNQPQHF.

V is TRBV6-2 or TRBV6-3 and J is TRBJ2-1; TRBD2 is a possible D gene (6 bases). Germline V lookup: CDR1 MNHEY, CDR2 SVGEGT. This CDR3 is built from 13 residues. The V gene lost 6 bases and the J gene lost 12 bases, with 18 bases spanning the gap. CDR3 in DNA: TGTGCCAGCAGCTCACTAGCCAAAAATTGGCAGTTCTTC. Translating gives CASSSLAKNWQFF.